These 4 T cell receptor beta chains originate from one sample sequenced in a study of blood T cells in healthy people across ages. Primed by a sample-barcoded 5' primer and a J-beta primer mix, a second PCR proceeded for roughly 7 to 11 cycles. In TCRdb, the 5' RACE reads were re-called with MiXCR into one record per CDR3 protein. The data show some 1 million distinct CDR3 sequences, around 43% seen once. Sample: blood. These receptors all come from a woman between 55 and 75 years old in good health.

This chain links TRBV3-1 with TRBJ2-7; no reliable D call. Germline V gives CDR1 LGHDT, CDR2 YNNKEL (reference sequence). Trimming left V 1 base short and J 0 bases short, with 13 bases between. The CDR3 extends over 16 amino acids. The CDR3 bases are TGTGCCAGCAGCCAAGGCGCGGCCTGGGGCTCCTACGAGCAGTACTTC. Amino acids: CASSQGAAWGSYEQYF.

A few counts support this clonotype. The V gene is TRBV29-1, the J gene TRBJ1-2; 8 nucleotides align to TRBD1. CDR3 length: 13 amino acids. V lost 6 bases to trimming and J lost 7 bases; unmatched junction nucleotides: 10. The germline V gene has CDR1 SQVTM and CDR2 ANQGSEA. The CDR3 nucleotides read TGCAGCGTCTCAGGGGGCTATAAACGTGGCTACACCTTC. This translates into CSVSGGYKRGYTF.

The chain has TRBV12-3 or TRBV12-4 and TRBJ1-2; D may be TRBD1 (5 bases). The CDR3 loop spans 16 amino acids. Trimming took off 3 bases at V and 4 bases at J, with 18 bases between the two ends. CDR3 DNA: TGTGCCAGCAGTTTCGCGGGGGGAGGGTATGGCTATGGCTACACCTTC. It encodes CASSFAGGGYGYGYTF.

DNA of the CDR3: TGCGCCAGCAGCCCCAACGGAGCGGGGGAAACAGATACGCAGTATTTT. Amino acids: CASSPNGAGETDTQYF. The chain recombines TRBV4-1 with TRBJ2-3, with TRBD2 identical over 8 bases. Germline CDR1 is MGHRA and CDR2 is YSYEKL. V was pared by 4 bases and J by 3 bases, with 9 bases of the junction left unmatched. This CDR3 is built from 16 residues.